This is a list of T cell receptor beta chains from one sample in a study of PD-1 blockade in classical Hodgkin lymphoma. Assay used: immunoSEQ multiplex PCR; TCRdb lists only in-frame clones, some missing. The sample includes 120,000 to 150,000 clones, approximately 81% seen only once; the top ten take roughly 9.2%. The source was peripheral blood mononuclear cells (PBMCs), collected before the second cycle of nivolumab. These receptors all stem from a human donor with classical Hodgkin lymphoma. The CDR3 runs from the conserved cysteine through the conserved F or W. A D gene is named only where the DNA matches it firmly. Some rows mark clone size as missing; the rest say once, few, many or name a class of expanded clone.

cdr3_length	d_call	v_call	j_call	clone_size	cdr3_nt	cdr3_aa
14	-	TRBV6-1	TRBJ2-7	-	TGTGCCAGCAAGGCCGGCAGGGGCCTCTACGAGCAGTACTTC	CASKAGRGLYEQYF
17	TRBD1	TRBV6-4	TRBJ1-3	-	TGTGCCAGCAGGGCGCCCCCGGGACAGGGAACTGGAAACACCATATATTTT	CASRAPPGQGTGNTIYF
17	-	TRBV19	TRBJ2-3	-	TGTGCCAGTAGTATAGGCCTGACAGGTCTTAGCACAGATACGCAGTATTTT	CASSIGLTGLSTDTQYF
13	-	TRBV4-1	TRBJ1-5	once	TGCGCCAGCTCCCGGGATCTCAATCAGCCCCAGCATTTT	CASSRDLNQPQHF
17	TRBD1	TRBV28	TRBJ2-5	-	TGTGCCAGCAGTTACCTGACGGGACAGGCTATCCAAGAGACCCAGTACTTC	CASSYLTGQAIQETQYF
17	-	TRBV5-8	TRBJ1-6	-	TGTGCCAGCAGCTTGGCCTGGGGGGGCTCCTATAATTCACCCCTCCACTTT	CASSLAWGGSYNSPLHF
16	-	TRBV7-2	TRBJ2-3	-	TGTGCCAGCAGCTTAGTAGTTGCGAGGGGGGTAGATACGCAGTATTTT	CASSLVVARGVDTQYF
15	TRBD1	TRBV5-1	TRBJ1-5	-	TGCGCCAGCAGCTTGTCGACAGGGGGCAATCAGCCCCAGCATTTT	CASSLSTGGNQPQHF
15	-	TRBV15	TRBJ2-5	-	TGTGCCACCAGCAGAGATCGAGGACAGCAAGAGACCCAGTACTTC	CATSRDRGQQETQYF
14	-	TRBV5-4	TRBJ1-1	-	TGTGCCAGCAGCTTCCTAGGACAGTTTGCTGAAGCTTTCTTT	CASSFLGQFAEAFF
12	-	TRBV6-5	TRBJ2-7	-	TGTGCCAGCAGTTCGACGGTGTACGAGCAGTACTTC	CASSSTVYEQYF
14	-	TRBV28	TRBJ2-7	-	TGTGCCAGCACCCTTCCGGGACAAAACTACGAGCAGTACTTC	CASTLPGQNYEQYF
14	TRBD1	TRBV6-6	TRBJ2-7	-	TGTGCCAGCAGCCCAAGGACAGGGGGTCACGAGCAGTACTTC	CASSPRTGGHEQYF
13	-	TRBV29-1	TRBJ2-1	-	TGCAGCGTTCGGTACCCTCGATACAATGAGCAGTTCTTC	CSVRYPRYNEQFF
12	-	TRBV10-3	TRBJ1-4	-	TGTGCCATCAGTGAGTCGGGCAGCCACCAACTTTTT	CAISESGSHQLF
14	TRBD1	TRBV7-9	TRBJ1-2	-	TGTGCCAGCAGCACGGAGGGACAGAACTATGGCTACACCTTC	CASSTEGQNYGYTF
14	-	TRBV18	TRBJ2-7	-	TGTGCCAGCTCAGCGGGGATCGGTTCCTACGAGCAGTACTTC	CASSAGIGSYEQYF
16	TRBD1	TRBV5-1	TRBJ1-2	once	TGCGCCAGCAGCTTGGAGGGGGCCTCACTCGGGGATGGCTACACCTTC	CASSLEGASLGDGYTF
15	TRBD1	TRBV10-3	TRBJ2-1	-	TGTGCCATCAGTGAGGGACAGGGGGCGATCAATGAGCAGTTCTTC	CAISEGQGAINEQFF
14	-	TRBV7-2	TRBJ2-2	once	TGTGCCAGCAGCTCCGGGGTGGGCACCGGGGAGCTGTTTTTT	CASSSGVGTGELFF
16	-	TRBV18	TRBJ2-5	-	TGTGCCAGCTCACCTCTCCGGGCCCTCGGCCAAGAGACCCAGTACTTC	CASSPLRALGQETQYF
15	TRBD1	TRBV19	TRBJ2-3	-	TGTGCCAGTAGTAGGGACAGGGAGAACACAGATACGCAGTATTTT	CASSRDRENTDTQYF
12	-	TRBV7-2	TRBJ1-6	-	TGTGCCAGCAGCCCCCCACAAAAGCCCCTCCACTTT	CASSPPQKPLHF
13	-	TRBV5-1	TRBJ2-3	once	TGCGCCAGCAGGCACGAAAGCACAGATACGCAGTATTTT	CASRHESTDTQYF
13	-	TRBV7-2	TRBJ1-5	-	TGTGCCAGCAGCTTAGCAGGGGAACAGCCCCAGCATTTT	CASSLAGEQPQHF
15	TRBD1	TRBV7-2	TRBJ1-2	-	TGTGCCAGCAGCCATACCGGACAGGGAGGCTATGGCTACACCTTC	CASSHTGQGGYGYTF